Presented here are 3 T cell receptor beta chains from one specimen sequenced in a study of cytomegalovirus exposure and HLA in healthy donors. The protocol was immunoSEQ multiplex PCR, while the TCRdb copy is restricted to in-frame clones and leaves out a portion. The table records more than 95,000 clones, around 94% of them present only once. Sequenced sample: PBMCs. Source of these receptors: a woman aged 18-30 years in good health and CMV-seronegative.

A single count supports this clone. This chain links TRBV9 with TRBJ2-1; TRBD2 matches 10 bases. The CDR3 is made up of 14 amino acids. J gave up 9 bases and V 2 bases, and 5 bases lay outside the gene matches. Germline assignment: CDR1 SGDLS and CDR2 YYNGEE. In DNA, the CDR3 is TGTGCCAGCAGCGTCACTAGCGGGACTTTTGAGCAGTTCTTC. Translating gives CASSVTSGTFEQFF.

This clone was observed once. The CDR3 is CASSLRARAGELFF. Here the CDR3 DNA reads TGTGCCAGCAGTCTCCGAGCCCGGGCCGGGGAGCTGTTTTTT. V is TRBV6-6 and J is TRBJ2-2; D unresolved. V dropped 5 bases and J dropped 6 bases, with 13 bases sitting between them. The length of the CDR3 is 14 residues. Looked up from germline, CDR1 is MNHNY and CDR2 is SVGAGI (reference sequence).

This rearrangement joins TRBV5-5 to TRBJ2-5; 8 nucleotides line up with TRBD1. With V trimmed by 2 bases and J by 1 base, 4 bases remained unmatched. The CDR3 consists of 15 residues. Germline V lookup: CDR1 SGHKS, CDR2 YYEKEE (reference sequence). Here the CDR3 reads CASSFVQGAQETQYF. As DNA, the CDR3 is TGTGCCAGCAGCTTTGTCCAGGGGGCCCAAGAGACCCAGTACTTC.